This T cell receptor beta chain came from a study of blood T cell repertoires in COVID-19. On the study more broadly: Italy, Spain and the United States were the sources of the convalescent and acute COVID-19 samples.

The CDR3 is 16 residues long. V gave up 6 bases and J gave up 2 bases; unmatched junction bases: 12. Germline CDR1 and CDR2: SGHDN and FVKESK. Followed longitudinally, the Seattle patients had been enrolled during active infection. Per the authors' pipeline: Estimation of nucleated cell counts relied on the amplification of reference gene primers. Repertoires were generated with immunoSEQ multiplex PCR, while TCRdb's copy carries only in-frame clones and drops some. The V and J calls and clone size come from that table; D and trimming were worked out from the DNA. This sample carries roughly 200,000 clones, less than 85% of them seen once, and the ten largest clones take around 7.8%.

The sequenced sample consisted of peripheral blood. The TCR sequence derives from an elderly woman with COVID-19, enrolled during active disease. The rearrangement links TRBV14 to TRBJ2-7; TRBD2 agrees at 8 bases. The CDR3 DNA sequence: TGTGCCAGCAGGATAGGAGGAGCGGGAGAACCCTACGAGCAGTACTTC. Translating gives CASRIGGAGEPYEQYF.